This T cell receptor beta chain appears in the sequencing data of a study of cytomegalovirus exposure and HLA in healthy donors (TCRdb year 2017). With respect to the entire study: An earlier analysis of 587 of the donors reported 276 Gb of sequence data and 95 million to 120 million unique TCR beta sequences obtained from approximately 180 million T cells. To study patterns of TCR occurrence, a later analysis re-analyzed previously published TCR beta repertoires from around 670 donors and added high-resolution HLA genotyping. Rather than drawing on any new phenotypic data, the later analysis identified candidate immune exposures from TCR beta sequences and the way those sequences occurred across donors. Roughly 5 DR-DQ haplotypes were treated as single units for association and clustering because of strong linkage in the cohort. An earlier analysis of around 640 of the donors used high-throughput TCR beta sequencing to judge whether each TCR beta V gene segment behaved as functional or pseudogenic. The study aimed to test whether cataloging public T cell receptors could reveal signatures of past pathogen exposure. An early release covering roughly 600 HLA-typed donors comprised about 300 gigabases of sequencing data and 85 million or so unique TCR sequences. Alongside the repertoire data, information on donor age, sex, ethnicity and CMV serostatus was compiled. The genetic ancestry cluster associated with self-reported Caucasian donors included roughly four fifths of the roughly 410 genotyped donors. Besides the first cohort of some 670 subjects, a separate validation cohort made up of roughly 130 different subjects was used. All discovery cohort repertoires had been generated using a single sequencing platform. A later genetic analysis took genome-wide SNP genotypes for about 55% of the 666 donors and used that subset as a discovery cohort. HLA typing included class I and class II loci at four-digit resolution. Typing coverage differed by locus: A, B, C, DRB1 and DQB1 were typed in about 620-640 donors, DQA1 in 522, DPA1 in roughly 590, and DPB1 in around 490. To predict cytomegalovirus infection status, the study combined high-throughput TCR immunosequencing, statistical association of individual TCRs with disease status, and machine learning. Among over 350 genotyped donors of the cohort, an average of 235,054 unique TCR beta nucleotide sequences were sequenced per donor, around 18% of them non-productive. The study profiled the T cell repertoires of some 610 subjects by immunosequencing and related them to cytomegalovirus serostatus.

The cohort was made up of 500 to 800 healthy bone marrow donors. All cohort members were sampled while nominally healthy, although unrecorded immune exposures were likely present. The donor tested CMV seropositive and was one of the 289 seropositive cohort members. Every donor gave a peripheral blood sample, and the peripheral blood mononuclear cells from that sample were used for TCR beta sequencing. Genomic DNA was extracted from the blood cell samples with the Qiagen DNeasy Blood Extraction Kit. From its cysteine to its phenylalanine, the CDR3 spans 14 amino acids. The retained sequence is limited to the CDR3, 42 bases, with the frame set at the first base. V is pruned by 3 bases and J by 3 bases, leaving 4 bases of the junction without a gene match. CDR1 and CDR2 (LGHNA, YNFKEQ) derive from the germline V gene. The library was produced with the immunoSEQ multiplex PCR assay. For the multiplex PCR, a mixture combining 60 forward primers for TCR Vbeta segments and 13 reverse primers for TCR Jbeta segments was used. The CDR3 region of rearranged TCR beta genes was amplified from genomic DNA by a multiplex PCR assay. On the Illumina HiSeq System, the amplified TCR beta libraries were sequenced as 87-base-pair reads. On the authors' methods: In a later analysis, roughly 80 million unique TCR beta chains were counted across the 650 to 750 repertoires, and approximately 11 million of these chains were shared by at least two donors. Raw reads were error-corrected and collapsed into unique sequences by a nearest-neighbor algorithm in which closely related sequences were merged to remove PCR and sequencing errors. V, D and J gene segments were assigned by aligning CDR3 sequences to IMGT reference sequences. Each retained sequence needed at least a six-nucleotide match to both a V gene segment and a J gene segment. A rearrangement was called productive if the CDR3 had no stop codons and remained in frame with V and J, and every other rearrangement was called non-productive. CDR3 was defined according to IMGT convention as the region running from the second conserved V-encoded cysteine to the conserved J-encoded phenylalanine. Sequences without an unambiguous match to a single V gene segment were excluded from the earlier analysis of 500 to 700 of the donors. An earlier analysis of a few hundred of the donors classified V segments as functional when productive rearrangements were above 56.7% and as segregating when the standard deviation between donors was above 5%. A statistical classification framework was developed to diagnose cytomegalovirus status using the catalog of TCR beta chain sequences. A later analysis assigned V and J genes by comparing TCR nucleotide sequences with IMGT/GENE-DB human TR gene sequences. Using the TCRdist pipeline, a later analysis assigned CDR3 sequences along with most-parsimonious VDJ recombination scenarios. In a later analysis, each TCR beta chain was defined by its CDR3 amino acid sequence together with its V-gene family, and reads without a unique V-gene family were excluded. A later analysis removed 592 highly shared, low-generation-probability nucleotide sequences to deal with suspected cross-contamination and a sequencing artifact. In a later analysis, a clonal expansion index was calculated for each public chain from normalized within-repertoire ranks of inferred template counts. In a later analysis, generation probabilities were computed using a VDJ recombination model fitted to out-of-frame rearrangements, and the results were checked against IGoR. In a later analysis, TCR-TCR, TCR-HLA and TCR-CMV co-occurrence was scored with hypergeometric tests, and a repertoire-size bias correction was applied to TCR pairs. In a later analysis, false discovery rates were estimated by permuting HLA or CMV assignments 20 times. In a later analysis, co-occurring TCRs were grouped using DBSCAN, and TCRdist sequence similarity was added for clustering within HLA-allele-positive subsets. Repertoires with fewer than 30,000 or more than 120,000 public chains were left out of co-occurrence clustering, as were about 5 repertoires with anomalous nucleotide sharing. Imported from immuneACCESS, the table was reduced by TCRdb to in-frame sequences with V and J called. These copies leave out some clones; in studies compared against another copy, an unresolved V gene accounts for under half, and the cause of the remainder is not known. V, J and clone size were drawn from that table, and D and trimming were deduced from the DNA. The sample records some 86,000 clones, roughly 80% of which are singletons. About 15% of the sample lies in the top ten.

The investigation overall reported the following: Compared with equally common non-associated chains, HLA-associated TCR beta chains in a later analysis were more clonally expanded and had lower generation probabilities. Because HLA typing was missing for some donors at each locus, association tests included only the typed subset. When HLA alleles, especially DR and DQ, strongly co-occurred, attributing TCR associations to individual alleles was difficult. A later genetic analysis associated a missense DCLRE1C variant with V-gene and J-gene trimming of TCR beta chains, and an independent cohort replicated the association. Some IMGT-functional V segments, including TRBV6-2 and TRBV6-3, could not be distinguished by the 87-base-pair reads and were therefore excluded. A later analysis found that most CMV-associated TCR beta chains appeared HLA-restricted, with HLA associations seemingly driven largely by CMV exposure. Linkage disequilibrium might explain the correlated functional status among segregating V segments, but an unknown experimental factor could not be ruled out. In both the original and validation cohorts, the classifier was reported to diagnose cytomegalovirus status with high specificity and sensitivity. The authors suggested that the approach could potentially be generalized to other disease states and immunological phenotypes. Across donors, most TCR sequences were observed very rarely, whereas some public TCRs were present in many individuals. According to a later analysis, TCR association rates differed among HLA loci, with DRB1 alleles showing the most associated TCRs and HLA-C alleles showing the fewest. In a later genetic analysis, fewer N-insertions in productive TCRs were reported among donors in an Asian-associated ancestry cluster than the approximately 630-donor mean. Sequencing depth was assumed to be roughly uniform across donors in the presence/absence analyses, though that assumption may not hold. In this cohort, only TCR beta chains were sequenced, and detectable features were limited by the absence of alpha or paired-chain data. Broadly in line with IMGT annotations, most TCR beta V segments showed up in productive rearrangements about 90% or about 30% of the time in an earlier analysis of some 590 of the donors. Several of the top co-occurrence clusters appeared to be linked to parvovirus B19, influenza, CMV and Epstein-Barr virus, according to a later analysis. Immune exposure information for the cohort was limited to CMV serostatus. A few of the identified cytomegalovirus-associated TCR beta chains were confirmed in vitro to be specific for cytomegalovirus antigens. A cluster of highly shared sequence variants was judged likely to be a technical artifact of the sequencing pipeline. Because counts were too low, about 15 rarely observed V segments, including chromosome 9 orphons, were left out of the earlier analysis of about 500 of the donors. A further reported finding was that TCR beta sequences accurately predicted the HLA-A and HLA-B alleles for most subjects in the first cohort. At a false discovery rate of 0.05, a later analysis linked 15,000 to 20,000 TCR beta sequences to specific HLA alleles. In the study, some 160 TCR beta chains were listed as associated with cytomegalovirus.

A word on this clone: This receptor's antigen is unknown. No base quality values were provided; no much bigger clone lies one nucleotide off.

Source material: PBMCs. Recombination connected TRBV4-2 to TRBJ1-1; 7 central bases correspond to TRBD1. This TCR was sampled from a woman between 35 and 50 years old in good health and CMV-seropositive. CDR3 protein: CASSQSGQDTEAFF. The nucleotide sequence reads TGTGCCAGCAGCCAGTCCGGACAGGACACTGAAGCTTTCTTT.